What follows are 17 T cell receptor beta chains derived from one specimen sequenced in a study of PD-L1 blockade in urothelial cancer. Time point given: pretreatment peripheral blood. Sequenced by immunoSEQ multiplex PCR; TCRdb stores in-frame clones only, minus some. This table holds tens of thousands of clones, more than 80% found once. Sequenced material: PBMCs, taken around atezolizumab (anti-PD-L1) treatment. Source of these receptors: a man aged 65 to 85 with urothelial cancer.

The rearrangement links TRBV5-4 to TRBJ2-7; TRBD1 aligns across 7 bases. The V segment lost 0 bases and the J segment 3 bases; nucleotides outside the gene matches: 3. CDR3 size: 14 residues. CDR1 is SGHNT, CDR2 YYREEE, per germline (reference sequence). CDR3 sequence reads: CASSLGQGDYEQYF. The CDR3 DNA is TGTGCCAGCAGCTTGGGACAGGGCGACTACGAGCAGTACTTC.

V gene TRBV27 combines with J gene TRBJ2-1, with 11 bases aligning to TRBD2. J gave up 1 base and V 5 bases, and 4 bases lay outside the gene matches. Germline CDR1 reads MNHEY; CDR2 reads SMNVEV (reference sequence). This CDR3 contains 16 residues. The CDR3 loop is CASSTLAGGSYNEQFF. Written as DNA, the CDR3 is TGTGCCAGCAGTACCTTAGCGGGAGGGTCCTACAATGAGCAGTTCTTC.

The chain joins TRBV7-2 to TRBJ2-3, with D possibly matching TRBD2 (6 bases). Trimming took off 5 bases at V and 1 base at J, with 25 bases between the two ends. CDR3 length: 19 amino acids. From germline, CDR1 is SGHTA and CDR2 FQGNSA. CDR3 sequence (DNA): TGTGCCAGCAGCCTTACTCGCAGCGGGCCCCGGCGGCGCACAGATACGCAGTATTTT. This sequence encodes CASSLTRSGPRRRTDTQYF.

This clone has only one observation. An end of the junction differs from the germline gene, which may be a read error. The chain has TRBV7-8 and TRBJ2-3; possibly TRBD1 for D (6 bases). Germline-derived CDR1 and CDR2 are SGHVS and FQNEAQ. The CDR3 length is 18 residues. The CDR3 region has the DNA TGTGCCAGCAGCTCCCCCAGGGGACGGACCACAATCACAAATACGCAGTATTTT. Protein sequence: CASSSPRGRTTITNTQYF.

The chain carries TRBV7-2 and TRBJ2-1; TRBD2 might be the D (5 bases). The V gene's germline CDR1 is SGHTA and CDR2 FQGNSA. V lost 0 bases, J lost 2 bases, and 8 bases lay in between. CDR3 size: 15 residues. Here the CDR3 reads CASSLAGDPYNEQFF. The CDR3 region has the DNA TGTGCCAGCAGCTTAGCGGGAGATCCCTACAATGAGCAGTTCTTC.

The J gene is TRBJ1-2, the V gene TRBV30; the match to TRBD1 covers 9 bases. Unmatched junction bases numbered 10, after V lost 0 bases and J lost 5 bases. This CDR3 has 16 residues. From germline, CDR1 is GTSNPN and CDR2 SVGIG (reference sequence). The CDR3 is CAWSVQGATDLYGYTF. DNA for the CDR3: TGTGCCTGGAGTGTACAGGGGGCAACCGACCTATATGGCTACACCTTC. Complete variable domain (other parts from reference TRBV30 and TRBJ1-2): SQTIHQWPATLVQPVGSPLSLECTVEGTSNPNLYWYRQAAGRGLQLLFYSVGIGQISSEVPQNLSASRPQDRQFILSSKKLLLSDSGFYLCAWSVQGATDLYGYTFGSGTRLTVV.

This chain joins TRBV7-2 and TRBJ1-3; D is ambiguous. Trimming removed 0 bases from V and 0 bases from J, with 9 bases in between. Germline CDR1 reads SGHTA; CDR2 reads FQGNSA. The CDR3 extends over 16 amino acids. The CDR3 sequence: CASSLARQFSGNTIYF. The CDR3 coding sequence is TGTGCCAGCAGCTTAGCGCGGCAGTTCTCTGGAAACACCATATATTTT.

The CDR3, as DNA: TGTGCCAGCAGCCAAGGCGAGGTTCCCGGGGAGCTGTTTTTT. Amino acids: CASSQGEVPGELFF. This rearrangement joins TRBV4-2 to TRBJ2-2; D remains ambiguous. The CDR3 consists of 14 residues. The V and J ends lost 1 base and 6 bases respectively, with 9 bases between them. The germline V gene encodes CDR1 LGHNA and CDR2 YNFKEQ.

J is TRBJ2-3 and V is TRBV11-3; TRBD2 agrees at 11 bases. This CDR3 has 20 amino acids. V lost 0 bases, J lost 6 bases, and 17 bases stayed unmatched. The germline V gene encodes CDR1 SGHNT and CDR2 YENEEA. The CDR3: CASSLDNSSSGRATTDTQYF. The CDR3 DNA reads TGTGCCAGCAGCTTAGATAACAGTAGTAGCGGGAGGGCCACGACGGATACGCAGTATTTT. Based on the CDR3 plus reference TRBV11-3 and TRBJ2-3, the full variable domain is EAGVVQSPRYKIIEKKQPVAFWCNPISGHNTLYWYLQNLGQGPELLIRYENEEAVDDSQLPKDRFSAERLKGVDSTLKIQPAELGDSAVYLCASSLDNSSSGRATTDTQYFGPGTRLTVL.

The chain links TRBV7-3 to TRBJ2-1, with D tentatively TRBD1 (6 bases). Germline CDR1 is SGHTA and CDR2 is FQGTGA. The CDR3 has 15 residues. Trimming took off 0 bases at V and 4 bases at J, with 10 bases between the two ends. The CDR3 DNA follows: TGTGCCAGCAGCTTAACTTACGGACAGTACAATGAGCAGTTCTTC. It codes for CASSLTYGQYNEQFF.

This clone was observed once. The chain recombines TRBV4-2 with TRBJ1-6; TRBD1 matches at 10 bases. Germline V CDR1 and CDR2: LGHNA, YNFKEQ. The CDR3 runs to 19 residues. V dropped 0 bases and J dropped 10; count of bases not matched to a gene: 15. The CDR3 DNA follows: TGTGCCAGCAGCCAAGATGGGGGCCCCGGGACAGGGGCCGTCTCACCCCTCCACTTT. It codes for CASSQDGGPGTGAVSPLHF.

The chain employs TRBV19 and TRBJ2-7, with D tentatively TRBD2 (5 bases). Trimming cost V 6 bases and J 3 bases, with 15 bases left between them. This CDR3 region has 14 residues. Germline V CDR1 and CDR2: LNHDA, SQIVND (reference sequence). CDR3 protein: CASSQNLEGYEQYF. The CDR3 nucleotides read TGTGCCAGTAGCCAGAACCTTGAGGGCTACGAGCAGTACTTC. Full variable domain (missing parts from reference TRBV19 and TRBJ2-7): DGGITQSPKYLFRKEGQNVTLSCEQNLNHDAMYWYRQDPGQGLRLIYYSQIVNDFQKGDIAEGYSVSREKKESFPLTVTSAQKNPTAFYLCASSQNLEGYEQYFGPGTRLTVT.

This clone was counted once. The chain has TRBV27 and TRBJ2-7; 8 bases are a match to TRBD1. This CDR3 region has 14 residues. Germline trimming cut 4 bases from V and 2 bases from J; bases unmatched to any gene: 4. Germline V gene sequence: CDR1 MNHEY, CDR2 SMNVEV (reference sequence). The CDR3 here is CASSSQGATYEQYF. Written as DNA, the CDR3 is TGTGCCAGCAGTTCCCAGGGGGCAACCTACGAGCAGTACTTC.

This clone has a handful of counts. The chain joins TRBV6-5 to TRBJ1-1; perhaps TRBD1 as D (6 bases). V lost 5 bases and J 3 bases, leaving 10 bases between the germline ends. The germline V gene has CDR1 MNHEY and CDR2 SVGAGI. The CDR3 length is 13 residues. The CDR3 region has the DNA TGTGCCAGCAGTCTTAACAGGGACACTGAAGCTTTCTTT. This translates into CASSLNRDTEAFF.

The genes are TRBV2 and TRBJ1-5; 11 bases agree with TRBD1. V lost 3 bases to trimming and J lost 8 bases; unmatched junction nucleotides: 3. This CDR3 comprises 14 residues. In germline, CDR1 is SNHLY, CDR2 FYNNEI. The CDR3 sequence: CASSEDRGQKPQHF. CDR3 DNA sequence: TGTGCCAGCAGTGAGGACAGGGGGCAAAAGCCCCAGCATTTT.

The V call is TRBV6-1, the J call TRBJ1-5, with D unresolved. The CDR3 sequence is 14 residues long. Germline V lookup: CDR1 MNHNS, CDR2 SASEGT. The V gene lost 3 bases and the J gene lost 3 bases, with 9 bases spanning the gap. Written as DNA, the CDR3 is TGTGCCAGCAGTGAGGCGGTGGTCAATCAGCCCCAGCATTTT. Residues: CASSEAVVNQPQHF.

The genes are TRBV7-9 and TRBJ1-1; D is uncertain. The CDR3 runs 14 residues. Germline V gene data show CDR1 as SEHNR and CDR2 as FQNEAQ (reference sequence). Trimming cost V 7 bases and J 4 bases, with 16 bases left between them. The CDR3 sequence is CASMLGMEITEAFF. The CDR3 DNA reads TGTGCCAGCATGTTGGGTATGGAGATCACTGAAGCTTTCTTT.